Following are 21 T cell receptor beta chains from one sample sequenced in a study of early T cells in non-severe SARS-CoV-2 infection. TCRdb passed the 5' RACE reads through MiXCR, listing each CDR3 protein once. The table shows 45,000 to 65,000 distinct CDR3 sequences, with approximately 9.9% occurring only once. What was sequenced was whole blood. The source of these receptors is an adult who was a healthcare worker with PCR-confirmed SARS-CoV-2 infection or an uninfected control (not recorded which).

Ten or more counts support this clonotype. This chain links TRBV4-3 with TRBJ1-2; D not certain. Germline assignment: CDR1 LGHNA and CDR2 YSLEER. The CDR3 spans 15 residues. Trimming removed 0 bases from V and 1 base from J, with 9 bases in between. CDR3 nucleotides: TGCGCCAGCAGCCAAGAAGCAGTCCTTAACTATGGCTACACCTTC. Its protein is CASSQEAVLNYGYTF.

This clonotype has a count of ten or more. The chain employs TRBV11-3 and TRBJ1-1, with unresolved D. CDR1 and CDR2 from the germline V gene are SGHNT and YENEEA. V was clipped by 5 bases and J by 6 bases, with 7 bases between them. The CDR3 runs to 11 residues. CDR3 DNA sequence: TGTGCCAGCAGCGCGGGCTCTGAAGCTTTCTTT. Its protein product is CASSAGSEAFF.

Only a few counts were recorded for this clonotype. This chain uses TRBV20-1 with TRBJ1-1; the D is unclear. V was cut by 5 bases and J by 4 bases, with 14 bases left in between. This CDR3 spans 13 amino acids. The germline gives CDR1 DFQATT, CDR2 SNEGSKA (reference sequence). The CDR3 sequence: CSARLAEGTEAFF. For the CDR3, the DNA is TGCAGTGCTCGCTTAGCGGAGGGCACTGAAGCTTTCTTT.

In this sample, this clonotype turned up a few times. The chain uses TRBV4-1 and TRBJ2-5; maybe TRBD2 (6 bases). CDR1 is MGHRA, CDR2 YSYEKL, per germline. V was cut by 3 bases and J by 1 base, with 12 bases left in between. The CDR3 has 15 amino acids. In DNA form, the CDR3 reads TGCGCCAGCAGCCACCGGGCGGGGTTCCAAGAGACCCAGTACTTC. It codes for CASSHRAGFQETQYF.

Ten or more counts support this clonotype. The chain recombines TRBV4-2 with TRBJ2-3; TRBD2 aligns across 8 bases. The length of the CDR3 is 18 residues. V was clipped by 4 bases and J by 3 bases; unmatched bases: 15. Germline CDR1 and CDR2: LGHNA and YNFKEQ. As DNA, the CDR3 is TGTGCCAGCAGCCTCCCAGAAAGGGGCGGGAGGTCGACAGATACGCAGTATTTT. It codes for CASSLPERGGRSTDTQYF.

V usage is TRBV11-2 and J usage is TRBJ2-1, with D perhaps TRBD2 (6 bases). V gave up 1 base and J gave up 7 bases, with 20 bases separating them. Germline assignment: CDR1 SGHAT and CDR2 FQNNGV. There are 17 residues in the CDR3. The CDR3 here is CASSLGNGGAGFNEQFF. CDR3 DNA: TGTGCCAGCAGCTTAGGGAACGGGGGAGCGGGTTTTAATGAGCAGTTCTTC.

The rearrangement uses TRBV6-1 and TRBJ2-2; D gene ambiguous. The CDR3 length is 13 residues. CDR1 is MNHNS and CDR2 is SASEGT in the germline V gene. V gave up 5 bases and J gave up 4 bases, with 8 bases separating them. The CDR3 nucleotides read TGTGCCAGCAGTCCCTTCCTCACCGGGGAGCTGTTTTTT. As protein: CASSPFLTGELFF.

The rearrangement uses TRBV6-2 or TRBV6-3 and TRBJ1-2; 9 bases line up with TRBD1. J lost 4 bases, V lost 6 bases, and 18 bases had no gene match. This CDR3 region has 18 residues. The germline gives CDR1 MNHEY, CDR2 SVGEGT. The DNA for the CDR3 is TGTGCCAGCAGGCGTAGCCAGGGACAGGGTCTGGCGGCCTATGGCTACACCTTC. Its translation: CASRRSQGQGLAAYGYTF.

This clonotype was observed a few times. V usage is TRBV28 and J usage is TRBJ1-5; 8 positions match TRBD1. The CDR3 runs to 15 residues. V shed 5 bases and J 3 bases; nucleotides not matched to a gene: 6. From germline, CDR1 is MDHEN and CDR2 SYDVKM. CDR3 in DNA: TGTGCCAGCAGTCCAGGGGGCTACGACAATCAGCCCCAGCATTTT. This sequence encodes CASSPGGYDNQPQHF.

Points on this clonotype: It may be a read error: a sequence one base away is much more abundant. This chain uses TRBV7-9 with TRBJ2-1, with D possibly matching TRBD2 (5 bases). V lost 10 bases, J lost 4 bases, and 20 bases lay in between. The CDR3 length is 15 residues. Germline CDR1 reads SEHNR; CDR2 reads FQNEAQ (reference sequence). The CDR3 protein is CANSKAEGPYNEQFF. The CDR3 DNA follows: TGTGCCAACTCTAAGGCAGAGGGCCCGTACAATGAGCAGTTCTTC. The full variable domain, in which reference TRBV7-9 and TRBJ2-1 provide the parts outside the CDR3, is DTGVSQNPRHKITKRGQNVTFRCDPISEHNRLYWYRQTLGQGPEFLTYFQNEAQLEKSRLLSDRFSAERPKGSFSTLEIQRTEQGDSAMYLCANSKAEGPYNEQFFGPGTRLTVL.

On this clonotype itself: This clone may be a read error of a much larger clone one base away. The chain links TRBV20-1 to TRBJ2-2; D tentatively fits TRBD1 or TRBD2 (5 bases each). CDR1 is DFQATT and CDR2 is SNEGSKA in the germline V gene (reference sequence). The CDR3 extends over 14 amino acids. Trimming took off 2 bases at V and 5 bases at J, with 12 bases between the two ends. The CDR3 coding sequence is TGCAGTGCTAGAAGCCAGGGAGCGACCGGGGAGCTGTTTTTT. Translated: CSARSQGATGELFF.

In this sample, this clonotype turned up many times. J is TRBJ2-5 and V is TRBV20-1, with D hard to call. Trimming took off 1 base at V and 0 bases at J, with 6 bases between the two ends. Germline V CDR1 and CDR2: DFQATT, SNEGSKA (reference sequence). The CDR3 sequence is 13 residues long. CDR3 bases: TGCAGTGCTAGAGTTTCAAACCAAGAGACCCAGTACTTC. Protein product: CSARVSNQETQYF.

This clonotype showed up many times. The rearrangement joins TRBV7-3 to TRBJ2-3; 8 positions agree with TRBD2. In germline, CDR1 is SGHTA, CDR2 FQGTGA. After removal of 5 bases from V and 2 bases from J, the junction contained 3 bases not matched to a gene. The CDR3 length is 14 residues. DNA of the CDR3: TGTGCCAGCAGCCTAGCGGGCCCCACAGATACGCAGTATTTT. This gives the protein CASSLAGPTDTQYF. The variable domain in full, completed from reference TRBV7-3 and TRBJ2-3, reads GAGVSQTPSNKVTEKGKYVELRCDPISGHTALYWYRQSLGQGPEFLIYFQGTGAADDSGLPNDRFFAVRPEGSVSTLKIQRTERGDSAVYLCASSLAGPTDTQYFGPGTRLTVL.

This clonotype was counted many times. The chain recombines TRBV28 with TRBJ2-7; possibly TRBD2 for D (5 bases). V lost 5 bases and J 1 base, leaving 12 bases between the germline ends. This CDR3 contains 14 residues. CDR1 and CDR2 from the germline V gene are MDHEN and SYDVKM. CDR3 bases: TGTGCCAGCAGTATCACCCGGGGATCCTACGAGCAGTACTTC. Translating gives CASSITRGSYEQYF. Supplemented by reference TRBV28 and TRBJ2-7, the full variable domain reads DVKVTQSSRYLVKRTGEKVFLECVQDMDHENMFWYRQDPGLGLRLIYFSYDVKMKEKGDIPEGYSVSREKKERFSLILESASTNQTSMYLCASSITRGSYEQYFGPGTRLTVT.

In this sample, this clonotype turned up many times. This chain joins TRBV6-2 or TRBV6-3 and TRBJ2-3, with 9 bases lining up with TRBD2. Unmatched junction bases numbered 10, after V lost 6 bases and J lost 0 bases. The germline V gene has CDR1 MNHEY and CDR2 SVGEGT. The CDR3 runs 17 residues. Here the CDR3 reads CASRYKPSGGSTDTQYF. As DNA, the CDR3 is TGTGCCAGCAGATATAAGCCCAGCGGGGGGAGCACAGATACGCAGTATTTT.

This clonotype was counted between two and nine times. The chain carries TRBV11-2 and TRBJ2-3; 11 bases agree with TRBD2. The length of the CDR3 is 15 residues. V shed 1 base and J 6 bases; nucleotides not matched to a gene: 3. In germline, CDR1 is SGHAT, CDR2 FQNNGV. The CDR3 sequence is CASSLVAGGDDTQYF. The CDR3 DNA reads TGTGCCAGCAGCTTAGTAGCGGGAGGGGACGATACGCAGTATTTT. Drawing the rest from reference TRBV11-2 and TRBJ2-3, the complete variable domain is EAGVAQSPRYKIIEKRQSVAFWCNPISGHATLYWYQQILGQGPKLLIQFQNNGVVDDSQLPKDRFSAERLKGVDSTLKIQPAKLEDSAVYLCASSLVAGGDDTQYFGPGTRLTVL.

Here the CDR3 reads CASSLGVPEAFF. The CDR3 DNA reads TGTGCCAGCAGTTTGGGAGTCCCTGAAGCTTTCTTT. The chain links TRBV28 to TRBJ1-1; D is unresolved. The length of the CDR3 is 12 residues. Between the trimmed V and J ends, which lost 3 bases and 6 bases, there was a span of 8 bases. Germline V gene data show CDR1 as MDHEN and CDR2 as SYDVKM.

This clonotype has a handful of counts. The V call is TRBV6-2 or TRBV6-3, the J call TRBJ2-1; D might be TRBD1 (6 bases). The CDR3 has 13 residues. The germline CDR1 and CDR2 sequences are MNHEY and SVGEGT. Trimming shortened V by 5 bases and J by 7 bases, and 12 bases separated the two germline ends. The CDR3 region is CASSPRQDNEQFF. The CDR3 coding sequence is TGTGCCAGCAGTCCAAGACAGGATAATGAGCAGTTCTTC.

In its sample, this clonotype was seen many times. The J gene is TRBJ1-1, the V gene TRBV6-2 or TRBV6-3; 8 bases agree with TRBD1. V shed 4 bases and J 6 bases; nucleotides not matched to a gene: 4. The CDR3 consists of 13 residues. CDR1 MNHEY and CDR2 SVGEGT come from the germline V gene. This CDR3 is CASSSGQVPEAFF. DNA for the CDR3: TGTGCCAGCAGTTCGGGACAGGTCCCTGAAGCTTTCTTT.

V is TRBV14 and J is TRBJ2-7; perhaps TRBD2 as D (5 bases). Deletions cut 0 bases from V and 12 bases from J, with 15 bases between. This CDR3 is built from 13 residues. Looked up from germline, CDR1 is SGHDN and CDR2 is FVKESK. The CDR3 coding sequence is TGTGCCAGCAGCCAAGATCGAGGGCTTAACAGGTACTTC. This translates into CASSQDRGLNRYF.

Ten or more counts support this clonotype. J is TRBJ2-5 and V is TRBV5-8, with 7 bases identical to TRBD1. This CDR3 spans 14 amino acids. After removal of 2 bases from V and 5 bases from J, the junction contained 6 bases not matched to a gene. The germline CDR1 and CDR2 sequences are SGHTS and YDEGEE. The CDR3 spells CASSFLGQAETQYF. CDR3 DNA: TGTGCCAGCAGCTTCCTAGGACAGGCGGAGACCCAGTACTTC.